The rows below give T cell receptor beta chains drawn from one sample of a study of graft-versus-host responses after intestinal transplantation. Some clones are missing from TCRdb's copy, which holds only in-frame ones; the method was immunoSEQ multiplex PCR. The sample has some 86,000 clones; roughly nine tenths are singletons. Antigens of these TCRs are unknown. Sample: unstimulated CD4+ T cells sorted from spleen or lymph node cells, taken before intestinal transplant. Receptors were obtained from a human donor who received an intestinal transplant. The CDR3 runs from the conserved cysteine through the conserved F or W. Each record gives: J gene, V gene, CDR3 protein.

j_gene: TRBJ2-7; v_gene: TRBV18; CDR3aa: CASSPDLTGSYEQYF
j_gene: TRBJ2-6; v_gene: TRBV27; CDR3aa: CASSLWGVAGANVLTF
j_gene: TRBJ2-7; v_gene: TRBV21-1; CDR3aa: CASSKDGPSGLASYEQYF
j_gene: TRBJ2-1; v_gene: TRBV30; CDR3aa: CAWRRGSGFFTSYNEQFF
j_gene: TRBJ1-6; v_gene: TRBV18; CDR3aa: CASSPPGEYSPLHF
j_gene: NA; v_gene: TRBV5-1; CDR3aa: CASSLARQGSSYEQYF
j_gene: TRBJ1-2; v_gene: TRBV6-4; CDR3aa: CASSESPGGRPYGYTF
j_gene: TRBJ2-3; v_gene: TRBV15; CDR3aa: CATSRIGLVSDTQYF
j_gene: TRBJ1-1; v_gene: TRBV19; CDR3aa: CASSIGQGRSTEAFF
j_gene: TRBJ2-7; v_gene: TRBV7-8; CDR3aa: CASSPALSAGYSYEQYF
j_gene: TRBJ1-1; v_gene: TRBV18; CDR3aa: CASSPPDRSNTEAFF
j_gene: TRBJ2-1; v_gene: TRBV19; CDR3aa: CASSGSPPGYEQFF
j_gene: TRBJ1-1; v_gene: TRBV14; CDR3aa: CASSQALGREAEAFF